This TCR beta chain was recovered during a study of blood T cell repertoires in COVID-19. Study-level background: Both acute and convalescent COVID-19 samples were obtained from the United States, Italy and Spain. Nucleic acid was either cDNA or gDNA, and it came from T cells, B-cell-depleted T cells, or PBMCs.

With 6 bases removed from V and 6 bases from J, the gap between germline ends came to 12 bases. Looked up from germline, CDR1 is LNHDA and CDR2 is SQIVND (reference sequence). The CDR3 consists of 13 residues. In the original analysis: Reference gene primer amplification yielded estimated nucleated cell counts. Generated by immunoSEQ multiplex PCR, the TCRdb table keeps only in-frame clones and is missing some. The DNA gave D and trimming, while V, J and clone size come from that table. The repertoire includes around 140,000 clones, about 70% of them detected once, and about 1.9% sits in the top ten.

The sequence derives from a woman between 70 and 85 years old with acute or convalescent COVID-19. The genes are TRBV19 and TRBJ2-1; no reliable D call. Sequenced sample: peripheral blood. In DNA, the CDR3 is TGTGCCAGTAGGCCCCCTTCGCGCAATGAGCAGTTCTTC. Translating it yields CASRPPSRNEQFF.